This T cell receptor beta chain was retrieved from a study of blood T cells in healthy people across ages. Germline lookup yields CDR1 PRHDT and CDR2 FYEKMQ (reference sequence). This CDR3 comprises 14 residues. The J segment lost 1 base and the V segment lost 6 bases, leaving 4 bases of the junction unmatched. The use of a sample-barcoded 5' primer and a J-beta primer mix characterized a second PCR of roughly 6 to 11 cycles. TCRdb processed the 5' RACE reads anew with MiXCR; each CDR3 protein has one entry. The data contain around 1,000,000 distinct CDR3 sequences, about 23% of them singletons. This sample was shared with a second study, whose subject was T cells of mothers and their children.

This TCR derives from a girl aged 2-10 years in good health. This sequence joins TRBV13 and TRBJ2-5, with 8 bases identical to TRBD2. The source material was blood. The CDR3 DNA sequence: TGTGCCAGCAGGAGCGGGGGTTTCCAAGAGACCCAGTACTTC. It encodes CASRSGGFQETQYF.